This entry describes one T cell receptor beta chain. The table came from immunoSEQ multiplex PCR; TCRdb's copy has only in-frame clones and leaves some out. Of approximately 320,000 clones in the sample, 89% were seen once. The CDR3 runs 15 residues. Deletions cut 5 bases from V and 4 bases from J, with 17 bases between. Germline-derived CDR1 and CDR2 are LNHDA and SQIVND (reference sequence). This sample is part of a study of blood T cell repertoires in COVID-19. The Seattle site enrolled patients during active infection and followed them longitudinally. This chain joins TRBV19 and TRBJ1-2, with D possibly TRBD1 on 6 matching bases. Source material: peripheral blood. This TCR was sampled from a woman younger than 45 with COVID-19, enrolled during active disease. For the CDR3, the DNA is TGTGCCAGTAGTCGAACAGGGTACGCCCCCTATGGCTACACCTTC. This encodes CASSRTGYAPYGYTF.